This T cell receptor beta chain emerged from a study of cytomegalovirus exposure and HLA in healthy donors. Whole-study findings and limits: With high specificity and sensitivity, the classifier reportedly diagnosed cytomegalovirus status.

With 60 Vbeta and 13 Jbeta primers, the PCR was carried out. The repertoire was sequenced with immunoSEQ multiplex PCR; TCRdb's copy has only in-frame clones and lacks some. The sample lists around 120,000 clones, 70% to 80% occurring once. The CDR3 consists of 17 residues. V lost 0 bases and J lost 4; bases outside the gene matches: 9. This clone occurred a few times. Its antigen is currently unknown. This receptor was identified in a woman in her 40s in good health and CMV-seropositive. The V call is TRBV5-3, the J call TRBJ2-2, with 7 bases identical to TRBD2. Being an ORF, TRBV5-3 has a function that is uncertain. Sequenced input: PBMCs. CDR3 DNA sequence: TGTGCCAGAAGCTTGGCCCCCGGCAGGGAGGGCACCGGGGAGCTGTTTTTT. Its protein is CARSLAPGREGTGELFF.